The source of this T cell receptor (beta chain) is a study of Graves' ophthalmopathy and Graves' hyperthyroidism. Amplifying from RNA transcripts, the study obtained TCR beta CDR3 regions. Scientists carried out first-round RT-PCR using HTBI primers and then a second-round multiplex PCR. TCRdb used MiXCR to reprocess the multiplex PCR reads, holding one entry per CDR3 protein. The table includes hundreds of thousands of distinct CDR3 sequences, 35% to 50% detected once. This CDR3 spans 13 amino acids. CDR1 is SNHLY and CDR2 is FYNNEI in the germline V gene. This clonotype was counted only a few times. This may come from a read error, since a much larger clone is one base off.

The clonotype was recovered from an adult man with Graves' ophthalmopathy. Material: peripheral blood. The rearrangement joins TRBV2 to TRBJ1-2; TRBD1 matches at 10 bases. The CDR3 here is CASRAGTGVGYAF. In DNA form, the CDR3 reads TGTGCCAGCAGGGCGGGGACAGGGGTTGGCTACGCCTTC.